A single sample gave rise to the 20 T cell receptor beta chains below, sequenced in a study of blood T cell repertoires in COVID-19. Produced via immunoSEQ multiplex PCR; TCRdb's table is partial and in-frame only. The sample contains about 320,000 clones, 70% to 90% of which appear only once. The sequenced sample was peripheral blood. These receptors came from a human donor in a cohort sampled during active COVID-19.

The rearrangement uses TRBV12-5 and TRBJ2-1, with 13 nucleotides matching TRBD2. The CDR3 covers 16 residues. The germline V gene has CDR1 LGHNT and CDR2 FRNRAP. V was clipped by 4 bases and J by 6 bases; unmatched bases: 6. In nucleotides, the CDR3 is TGTGCTAGTGGTTCCTCACTAGCGGGGGGGCGCAATGAGCAGTTCTTC. The encoded protein is CASGSSLAGGRNEQFF.

The chain couples TRBV6-5 to TRBJ1-1; D gene uncertain. Germline V CDR1 and CDR2: MNHEY, SVGAGI. Trimming left V 5 bases short and J 2 bases short, with 9 bases between. This CDR3 contains 13 residues. DNA for the CDR3: TGTGCCAGCAGTCAGACACGCAACACTGAAGCTTTCTTT. Its protein product is CASSQTRNTEAFF.

The chain employs TRBV9 and TRBJ1-5; maybe TRBD1 (5 bases). The V end was cut by 0 bases, the J end by 2 bases, with 12 bases between. From germline, CDR1 is SGDLS and CDR2 YYNGEE. The CDR3 extends over 16 amino acids. The CDR3 sequence is CASSVGGGGGNQPQHF. Written as DNA, the CDR3 is TGTGCCAGCAGCGTAGGGGGGGGTGGTGGCAATCAGCCCCAGCATTTT.

This chain joins TRBV6-4 and TRBJ2-2; tentatively, D is TRBD1 (5 bases). The CDR3 totals 15 residues. The V gene lost 3 bases and the J gene lost 5 bases, with 13 bases spanning the gap. CDR1 and CDR2 (germline): MRHNA, SNTAGT. The CDR3 DNA follows: TGTGCCAGCAGTGAAATCGCAGGGCGTACCGGGGAGCTGTTTTTT. Protein: CASSEIAGRTGELFF.

This chain joins TRBV11-2 and TRBJ1-1; D perhaps matches TRBD1 (6 bases). CDR1 is SGHAT and CDR2 is FQNNGV in the germline V gene. The CDR3 loop spans 15 amino acids. Trimming shortened V by 6 bases and J by 4 bases, and 18 bases separated the two germline ends. The CDR3 DNA is TGTGCCAGCAGTTTTGGGGGGGGCCGGCCCACTGAAGCTTTCTTT. This translates into CASSFGGGRPTEAFF.

The chain recombines TRBV3-1 (or the pseudogene TRBV3-2) with TRBJ2-7; 7 nucleotides agree with TRBD1. The CDR3 loop spans 14 amino acids. Germline V CDR1 and CDR2: LGHDT, YNNKEL (reference sequence). After removal of 6 bases from V and 6 bases from J, the junction contained 11 bases not matched to a gene. The CDR3 reads CASSYDRVVGEQYF. Here the CDR3 DNA reads TGTGCCAGCAGTTACGACAGGGTAGTGGGCGAGCAGTACTTC.

The chain joins TRBV10-1 to TRBJ2-6; the match to TRBD1 covers 8 bases. With V trimmed by 2 bases and J by 0 bases, 9 bases remained unmatched. CDR3 length: 19 amino acids. The germline V gene has CDR1 WNHNN and CDR2 SYGVQD (reference sequence). The CDR3 sequence: CASSEASGTGLSGANVLTF. CDR3 DNA: TGCGCCAGCAGTGAGGCGTCCGGGACAGGCCTCTCTGGGGCCAACGTCCTGACTTTC.

The chain has TRBV9 and TRBJ2-7; no definite D call. Trimming left V 2 bases short and J 3 bases short, with 15 bases between. There are 15 residues in the CDR3. The germline CDR1 and CDR2 sequences are SGDLS and YYNGEE. This chain's CDR3 is CASSVDTGTHYEQYF. CDR3 sequence (DNA): TGTGCCAGCAGCGTCGACACTGGAACACACTACGAGCAGTACTTC. The full variable domain, with the rest looked up from reference TRBV9 and TRBJ2-7, is DSGVTQTPKHLITATGQRVTLRCSPRSGDLSVYWYQQSLDQGLQFLIQYYNGEERAKGNILERFSAQQFPDLHSELNLSSLELGDSALYFCASSVDTGTHYEQYFGPGTRLTVT.

This rearrangement joins TRBV19 to TRBJ1-5, with TRBD1 as a possible D gene (6 bases). V was shortened by 0 bases and J by 0 bases, with 18 bases between the two germline ends. CDR1 and CDR2 from the germline V gene are LNHDA and SQIVND (reference sequence). This CDR3 region has 19 residues. As DNA, the CDR3 is TGTGCCAGTAGTATAGAGGTCACAGGGAAACGTAGTAGCAATCAGCCCCAGCATTTT. The encoded protein is CASSIEVTGKRSSNQPQHF.

The chain couples TRBV11-2 to TRBJ2-7, with TRBD2 matching 7 bases. V lost 2 bases and J lost 12; bases outside the gene matches: 7. The CDR3 is 12 amino acids. Germline CDR1 and CDR2: SGHAT and FQNNGV. Here the CDR3 DNA reads TGTGCCAGCAGCTTAAGACTAGCTTTTCCGTACTTC. This encodes CASSLRLAFPYF.

The rearrangement links TRBV6-5 to TRBJ2-1; TRBD2 aligns across 10 bases. Germline V CDR1 and CDR2: MNHEY, SVGAGI. The junction had 7 bases not matched to a gene; V was cut back by 5 bases and J by 9 bases. The CDR3 runs 14 residues. Written as DNA, the CDR3 is TGTGCCAGCAGTAAAAGCGGGGGGGCAGGTGAGCAGTTCTTC. Amino acids: CASSKSGGAGEQFF.

The chain is built from TRBV10-3 and TRBJ2-1, with D perhaps matching TRBD1 (6 bases). The CDR3 runs to 14 residues. Trimming cost V 6 bases and J 0 bases, with 9 bases left between them. Germline-derived CDR1 and CDR2 are ENHRY and SYGVKD. The CDR3: CAIRTDSSYNEQFF. CDR3 nucleotide sequence: TGTGCCATCAGAACGGACAGCTCCTACAATGAGCAGTTCTTC.

The rearrangement joins TRBV7-9 to TRBJ2-3; 9 bases map to TRBD2. The CDR3 has 17 amino acids. Germline V lookup: CDR1 SEHNR, CDR2 FQNEAQ (reference sequence). Trimming took 1 base from V and 4 from J; bases not matched to a gene: 9. DNA for the CDR3: TGTGCCAGCAGCTTAGTAAGACTAGCGGTTTTGTCAGATACGCAGTATTTT. The encoded protein is CASSLVRLAVLSDTQYF.

The chain carries TRBV24-1 and TRBJ2-1; 7 bases map to TRBD1. Germline CDR1 is KGHDR and CDR2 is SFDVKD. Trimming cost V 1 base and J 3 bases; bases outside gene matches: 2. This CDR3 region has 15 residues. CDR3 nucleotide sequence: TGTGCCACCAGTGATTTCGGGGACAGCTACAATGAGCAGTTCTTC. Residues: CATSDFGDSYNEQFF.

The V and J genes are TRBV28 and TRBJ1-2; D remains ambiguous. This CDR3 region has 14 residues. Germline V lookup: CDR1 MDHEN, CDR2 SYDVKM. Between the trimmed V and J ends, which lost 10 bases and 6 bases, there was a span of 21 bases. The CDR3 DNA reads TGTGCCACCAGAACTCCCGGGCCGAGGGATGGCTACACCTTC. Translation gives CATRTPGPRDGYTF.

The chain employs TRBV25-1 and TRBJ2-3, with 7 bases fitting TRBD2. Trimming at V came to 1 base and at J to 6 bases, leaving 10 bases not matched to a gene. The CDR3 sequence is 16 residues long. CDR1 and CDR2 from the germline V gene are MGHDK and SYGVNS. The CDR3 spells CASSESGGGAFDTQYF. The DNA for the CDR3 is TGTGCCAGCAGTGAATCGGGCGGGGGTGCCTTTGATACGCAGTATTTT.

The chain links TRBV27 to TRBJ2-7; 10 nucleotides agree with TRBD1. The ends lost 2 bases at V and 3 bases at J; junction bases unmatched: 1. The CDR3 is 14 residues long. Germline loops: CDR1 MNHEY, CDR2 SMNVEV (reference sequence). The CDR3 DNA sequence: TGTGCCAGCAGTTTACGGACAGGGGGCTACGAGCAGTACTTC. Its protein is CASSLRTGGYEQYF.

This chain links TRBV2 with TRBJ1-3; D is undetermined. The CDR3 extends over 12 amino acids. Germline CDR1 and CDR2: SNHLY and FYNNEI. Trimming removed 5 bases at V and 2 bases at J, with 4 bases between. The CDR3 coding sequence is TGTGCCAGCAGTTCGGCTGGAAACACCATATATTTT. Its translation is CASSSAGNTIYF.

This chain links TRBV7-9 with TRBJ2-2, with D uncertain. CDR1 SEHNR and CDR2 FQNEAQ come from the germline V gene (reference sequence). The CDR3 consists of 15 residues. Trimming cost V 6 bases and J 1 base, with 12 bases left between them. The CDR3 here is CASSPLTWNTGELFF. For the CDR3, the DNA is TGTGCCAGCAGTCCTTTGACTTGGAACACCGGGGAGCTGTTTTTT.

The J gene is TRBJ1-4, the V gene TRBV7-6; no clear D gene. Germline assignment: CDR1 SGHVS and CDR2 FNYEAQ. Deletions cut 1 base from V and 4 bases from J, with 7 bases between. The CDR3 totals 14 residues. DNA of the CDR3: TGTGCCAGCAGCTTAGGGACTGGTAATGAAAAACTGTTTTTT. It yields the protein CASSLGTGNEKLFF.